The next 10 T cell receptor beta chains were all read from a single sample in a study of beta chain features in type 1 diabetes. Notes on the study in general: Type 1 diabetes patients had TCRB CDR3s that were shorter (moderately but significantly so) in all four CD4+ subsets.

Expressed TCRB transcripts got sequenced, as all isolated RNA was reverse transcribed. Clones were read by immunoSEQ multiplex PCR, and TCRdb kept only the in-frame ones, dropping some. The repertoire holds 330,000 or so clones, 10% to 15% seen once, with about 0.01% in the top ten. For these receptors, no antigen is known. The sequenced material came from naive CD4+ T cells from blood. These receptors were taken from a woman younger than 30 with type 1 diabetes.

The chain recombines TRBV14 with TRBJ1-2, with D uncertain. The CDR3 contains 14 residues. Germline V gene lookup returns CDR1 SGHDN and CDR2 FVKESK. Trimming took off 9 bases at V and 1 base at J, with 15 bases between the two ends. The CDR3 nucleotides are TGTGCCAGAGCTTGCAGGTTTTATAACTATGGCTACACCTTC. It specifies CARACRFYNYGYTF.

This clone was detected a few times. The V gene is TRBV6-5, the J gene TRBJ1-5; D not certain. Germline V gene data show CDR1 as MNHEY and CDR2 as SVGAGI. This CDR3 region has 14 residues. V gave up 4 bases and J gave up 3 bases, with 10 bases separating them. CDR3 protein: CASSWTGVNQPQHF. CDR3 DNA sequence: TGTGCCAGCAGTTGGACCGGGGTCAATCAGCCCCAGCATTTT.

The table lists this clone with a few counts. The chain recombines TRBV19 with TRBJ2-1; D perhaps matches TRBD1 (6 bases). Trimming took 5 bases from V and 5 from J, leaving 13 bases between them. The CDR3 has 14 residues. The germline V gene has CDR1 LNHDA and CDR2 SQIVND (reference sequence). CDR3 bases: TGTGCCAGTAGTGTCCAGGGGCGAAACAATGAGCAGTTCTTC. Translated: CASSVQGRNNEQFF.

V gene TRBV28 combines with J gene TRBJ2-3; 7 bases are shared with TRBD2. CDR1 and CDR2 (germline): MDHEN, SYDVKM. V trimming: 4 bases; J trimming: 1 base; junction bases outside the gene matches: 8. The CDR3 is made up of 16 amino acids. CDR3 protein: CASSSPRGDGTDTQYF. The CDR3 DNA sequence: TGTGCCAGCAGTTCCCCCCGGGGGGATGGCACAGATACGCAGTATTTT.

In this sample, this clone turned up a few times. This rearrangement joins TRBV19 to TRBJ1-2, with a possible D match to TRBD1 (6 bases). CDR1 LNHDA and CDR2 SQIVND come from the germline V gene (reference sequence). The CDR3 extends over 11 amino acids. Trimming removed 10 bases at V and 10 bases at J, with 16 bases between. CDR3 nucleotides: TGTGCCACCAAGGGGGTTATGGACTACACCTTC. This sequence encodes CATKGVMDYTF.

V and J are TRBV5-1 and TRBJ2-3; TRBD1 might be the D (5 bases). Trimming removed 0 bases at V and 4 bases at J, with 9 bases between. The CDR3 is 14 amino acids. Germline CDR1 and CDR2: SGHRS and YFSETQ. CDR3 residues: CASSLAPGSDTQYF. The CDR3 nucleotides are TGCGCCAGCAGCTTGGCCCCAGGGTCAGATACGCAGTATTTT.

The V gene is TRBV18, the J gene TRBJ2-7; TRBD2 agrees at 9 bases. The CDR3 is 14 residues long. The V gene end was trimmed by 6 bases and the J gene end by 3 bases; junction bases not matched to a gene: 6. CDR1 and CDR2 (germline): KGHSH, LQKENI. DNA of the CDR3: TGTGCCAGCTCCAGAATAGCGGGAGACTACGAGCAGTACTTC. Translated, it gives CASSRIAGDYEQYF.

The table lists this clone with a few counts. The chain is built from TRBV20-1 and TRBJ2-1; D not resolved. The CDR3 is 11 residues long. CDR1 and CDR2 from the germline V gene are DFQATT and SNEGSKA (reference sequence). V lost 5 bases and J lost 4, with 6 bases in between. This chain's CDR3 is CSALNYNEQFF. The CDR3 DNA reads TGCAGTGCTCTTAATTACAATGAGCAGTTCTTC.

The table lists this clone with a few counts. The genes are TRBV21-1 and TRBJ2-7; the table's D call, TRBD1, has no DNA check behind it. TRBV21-1 has pseudogene status. The CDR3 loop spans 13 amino acids. DNA of the CDR3: TGTGCCAGCAGGGACAGGGGAGCTTACGAGCAGTACTTC. Its translation is CASRDRGAYEQYF.

This clone has only a few counts. The rearrangement uses TRBV4-3 and TRBJ2-1; D not resolved. This CDR3 is 12 amino acids long. CDR1 LGHNA and CDR2 YSLEER come from the germline V gene. The V gene lost 4 bases and the J gene lost 5 bases, with 6 bases spanning the gap. CDR3 in DNA: TGCGCCAGCAGCCGTGCAGACAATGAGCAGTTCTTC. Translating it yields CASSRADNEQFF.